The rows below give T cell receptor beta chains drawn from one sample of a study of T cell changes during pregnancy in multiple sclerosis. Libraries were prepared by immunoSEQ multiplex PCR; TCRdb keeps only in-frame clonotypes and omits some of them. The sample includes 35,000 or so clones, 93% of them seen just once. The specimen was CD4+ T cells from peripheral blood mononuclear cells, collected in the first trimester of pregnancy. The source is a female donor with multiple sclerosis, enrolled in a pregnancy study. Each CDR3 is given with its conserved first and last residue. Each record gives: D gene, CDR3 length, clone size, V gene, J gene, CDR3 DNA, CDR3 protein. D genes are given only for firm matches. Clone size is stated in some rows and not others, as once, few, many or a class when expanded.

TRBD1	15	.	TRBV15	TRBJ1-4	TGTGCCACCAGCGGCTCACAGGGGACTAATGAAAAACTGTTTTTT	CATSGSQGTNEKLFF
.	14	.	TRBV11-2	TRBJ1-1	TGTGCCAGCAGCCCTAGGGACAAGAACACTGAAGCTTTCTTT	CASSPRDKNTEAFF
TRBD1	15	.	TRBV6-6	TRBJ1-2	TGTGCCAGCAGCGCGGCTTGGACAGGGGTGCGTGGCTACACCTTC	CASSAAWTGVRGYTF
TRBD1	13	few	TRBV28	TRBJ1-1	TGTGCCACCACAGGGGGCGTTTTTACTGAAGCTTTCTTT	CATTGGVFTEAFF
.	14	.	TRBV14	TRBJ2-7	TGTGCCAGCAGTCGACAGGTCGGATCCTACGAGCAGTACTTC	CASSRQVGSYEQYF
TRBD1	18	.	TRBV9	TRBJ2-7	TGTGCCAGCAGCGTTGACGCCGCCGGGACAGGTAGCTCCTACGAGCAGTACTTC	CASSVDAAGTGSSYEQYF
TRBD1	14	.	TRBV6-1	TRBJ1-2	TGTGCCAGCACTTGGAGGGGGCTGGAGTATGGCTACACCTTC	CASTWRGLEYGYTF
TRBD2	15	.	TRBV7-2	TRBJ2-1	TGTGCCAGCAGCACCGGGACTAGCGGGAGACATGAGCAGTTCTTC	CASSTGTSGRHEQFF
.	16	.	TRBV18	TRBJ2-3	TGTGCCAGCTCACCACCGGCTCTGAGGCTAACAGATACGCAGTATTTT	CASSPPALRLTDTQYF
.	15	once	TRBV7-2	TRBJ1-5	TGTGCCAGCAGCTTAGAACAGGGCCTCAATCAGCCCCAGCATTTT	CASSLEQGLNQPQHF
.	16	.	TRBV7-6	TRBJ2-1	TGTGCCAGCAGCTTAGAGGGGGGGCGGGGGCACAATGAGCAGTTCTTC	CASSLEGGRGHNEQFF
TRBD1	18	.	TRBV4-1	TRBJ1-6	TGCGCCAGCAGCCCGCGCGAAAATTCGAACAGGGGAAATTCACCCCTCCACTTT	CASSPRENSNRGNSPLHF
TRBD2	15	.	TRBV27	TRBJ2-3	TGTGCCAGCAGTGAGGCGGGGGGGAGAAAAGATACGCAGTATTTT	CASSEAGGRKDTQYF
.	13	once	TRBV12-5	TRBJ1-2	TGTGCTAGTGGTTTCGGGTCCTCCTATGGCTACACCTTC	CASGFGSSYGYTF
.	16	.	TRBV5-1	TRBJ1-1	TGCGCCAGCAGCTTGGATCGCCCGGGTCCGAACACTGAAGCTTTCTTT	CASSLDRPGPNTEAFF
TRBD2	14	.	TRBV18	TRBJ2-1	TGTGCCAGCTCACTAGCGGGAGGGTACAATGAGCAGTTCTTC	CASSLAGGYNEQFF
TRBD1	18	.	TRBV7-3	TRBJ1-1	TGTGCCAGCAGCCCCTCCGGAGGGGGCTTTCACATGAACACTGAAGCTTTCTTT	CASSPSGGGFHMNTEAFF
.	13	.	TRBV4-3	TRBJ1-2	TGCGCCAGCAGCCAAGATACAAACTATGGCTACACCTTC	CASSQDTNYGYTF
.	15	.	TRBV9	TRBJ2-2	TGTGCCAGCAGTGGGGACACTCCGAACACCGGGGAGCTGTTTTTT	CASSGDTPNTGELFF
TRBD2	15	.	TRBV6-1	TRBJ2-5	TGTGCCAGCAGTGAGGTAGCGGGAGGTGCGGAGACCCAGTACTTC	CASSEVAGGAETQYF
.	15	.	TRBV2	TRBJ2-3	TGTGCCAGCACCATACAGAACACGAACACAGATACGCAGTATTTT	CASTIQNTNTDTQYF
.	14	few	TRBV7-9	TRBJ1-1	TGTGCCAGCAGCTTTGGCACAGGGTACACTGAAGCTTTCTTT	CASSFGTGYTEAFF
.	14	.	TRBV11-2	TRBJ2-2	TGTGCCAGCAGCTTCGGGGGGCCGTCCGGGGAGCTGTTTTTT	CASSFGGPSGELFF
TRBD1	17	.	TRBV7-9	TRBJ2-5	TGTGCCAGCAGCTTATGGGTAGGACAGGGATGGAGAGAGACCCAGTACTTC	CASSLWVGQGWRETQYF
.	19	.	TRBV27	TRBJ1-1	TGTGCCAGCAGTTTAGCCCCTAGTAAAGGAGGGATAGGAAGGACTGAAGCTTTCTTT	CASSLAPSKGGIGRTEAFF
.	13	.	TRBV30	TRBJ1-1	TGTGCCTGGGGCTCCGGGACGGAGGGTGAAGCTTTCTTT	CAWGSGTEGEAFF
.	13	.	TRBV9	TRBJ2-7	TGTGCCAGCAGCGTCGGGGAATCCTACGAGCAGTACTTC	CASSVGESYEQYF
TRBD1	14	.	TRBV15	TRBJ1-1	TGTGCCACCAGCAGGGACAGGGGGAACACTGAAGCTTTCTTT	CATSRDRGNTEAFF
TRBD1	15	.	TRBV4-2	TRBJ1-6	TGTGCCAGCAGCCAAGAAGGGACAGGGTCCTCACCCCTCCACTTT	CASSQEGTGSSPLHF
TRBD1	16	.	TRBV5-8	TRBJ1-5	TGTGCCAGCAGCTTGTTCCGAGACAGGGATGATCAGCCCCAGCATTTT	CASSLFRDRDDQPQHF
TRBD1	15	.	TRBV18	TRBJ2-2	TGTGCCAGCTCACCAGGCAGGGGGCGCGGCGGGGAGCTGTTTTTT	CASSPGRGRGGELFF
.	17	.	TRBV7-9	TRBJ2-2	TGTGCCAGCAGTCAGTACCTAGCTGTTACCCGCACCGGGGAGCTGTTTTTT	CASSQYLAVTRTGELFF
.	14	.	TRBV7-7	TRBJ2-7	TGTGCCAGCAGCTCTCAGAACAGGGAATACGAGCAGTACTTC	CASSSQNREYEQYF
.	17	.	TRBV7-6	TRBJ2-1	TGTGCCAGCAGCTTAATAAACGCGGGGCAGGGAGGCAATGAGCAGTTCTTC	CASSLINAGQGGNEQFF
.	14	.	TRBV7-2	TRBJ1-2	TGTGCCAGCAGCCCCTGGAGGGGAGGCTATGGCTACACCTTC	CASSPWRGGYGYTF
.	13	.	TRBV28	TRBJ1-5	TGTGCCAGCAGTTCCCCTGGCAATCAGCCCCAGCATTTT	CASSSPGNQPQHF
.	11	.	TRBV5-4	TRBJ2-1	TGTGCCAGCAGCTCGTACAATGAGCAGTTCTTC	CASSSYNEQFF